This T cell receptor beta chain was sequenced during a study of cytomegalovirus exposure and HLA in healthy donors (TCRdb year 2017). For the wider study: According to an earlier analysis of several hundred of the donors, about 179 million T cells yielded 117 million unique TCR beta sequences and about 300 Gb of sequence data. Donor age, sex, ethnicity and CMV serostatus were compiled together with the repertoire data. In a later genetic analysis, genome-wide SNP genotypes for about three fifths of the roughly 670 donors were used, and that subset was treated as a discovery cohort. An earlier analysis of 587 of the donors used high-throughput TCR beta sequencing to judge whether each TCR beta V gene segment behaved as functional or pseudogenic. Besides the first cohort of about 730 subjects, a separate validation cohort made up of 120 different subjects was used. In the later analysis, no new phenotypic data were used to find candidate immune exposures; instead, reliance was placed on TCR beta sequences and their occurrence across donors. Among the roughly 400 genotyped donors, more than 70% belonged to the genetic ancestry cluster associated with self-reported Caucasian donors. Among almost 400 genotyped donors of the cohort, an average of around 240,000 unique TCR beta nucleotide sequences were sequenced per donor, roughly a sixth of them non-productive. To predict cytomegalovirus infection status, the study brought together high-throughput TCR immunosequencing, statistical association of individual TCRs with disease status, and machine learning. Roughly 300 gigabases of sequencing data and around 87 million unique TCR sequences were included in an early release covering roughly 600 HLA-typed donors. All discovery cohort repertoires had been generated using a single sequencing platform. The study profiled the T cell repertoires of about 720 subjects by immunosequencing and related them to cytomegalovirus serostatus. In a later analysis, previously published TCR beta repertoires from about 670 donors were re-analyzed and high-resolution HLA genotyping was added so that TCR occurrence patterns could be studied. The number of typed donors differed by locus: 629-630 for A, B, C, DRB1 and DQB1; approximately 520 for DQA1; around 580 for DPA1; and around 490 for DPB1. Several DR-DQ haplotypes were treated as single units for association and clustering because of strong linkage in the cohort. The study was designed to test whether signatures of past pathogen exposure could be identified by cataloging public T cell receptors. Both class I and class II loci were covered by HLA typing, at four-digit resolution.

Libraries were prepared through the immunoSEQ multiplex PCR assay. For the multiplex PCR, a mixture combining 60 forward primers for TCR Vbeta segments and 13 reverse primers for TCR Jbeta segments was used. Amplification of the CDR3 region of rearranged TCR beta genes was performed with a multiplex PCR assay on genomic DNA. On the Illumina HiSeq System, the amplified TCR beta libraries were sequenced as 87-base-pair reads. The published analysis was carried out like this. A later analysis counted around 72 million unique TCR beta chains across the 666 repertoires, and roughly 9.9 million of these chains were shared by at least two donors. Raw reads were error-corrected and collapsed into unique sequences with a nearest-neighbor algorithm that merged closely related sequences to remove PCR and sequencing errors. CDR3 sequences were aligned to IMGT reference sequences to assign V, D and J gene segments. For a sequence to be retained, at least a six-nucleotide match to both a V gene segment and a J gene segment was required. A rearrangement was called productive if the CDR3 had no stop codons and remained in frame with V and J, and every other rearrangement was called non-productive. CDR3 was defined according to IMGT convention as the region running from the second conserved V-encoded cysteine to the conserved J-encoded phenylalanine. The earlier analysis of around 640 of the donors excluded sequences that lacked an unambiguous match to a single V gene segment. In an earlier analysis of several hundred of the donors, V segments were called functional above 56.7% productive rearrangements and were called segregating when the between-donor standard deviation exceeded 5%. To diagnose cytomegalovirus status from the catalog of TCR beta chain sequences, a statistical classification framework was built. In a later analysis, TCR nucleotide sequences were compared against IMGT/GENE-DB human TR gene sequences so that V and J genes could be assigned. In a later analysis, CDR3 sequences and most-parsimonious VDJ recombination scenarios were assigned using the TCRdist pipeline. In a later analysis, every TCR beta chain was defined by the combination of its CDR3 amino acid sequence and its V-gene family, and reads without a unique V-gene family were dropped. In a later analysis, around 650 highly shared, low-generation-probability nucleotide sequences were removed to address suspected cross-contamination and a sequencing artifact. In a later analysis, a clonal expansion index was calculated for each public chain from normalized within-repertoire ranks of inferred template counts. In a later analysis, generation probabilities were computed using a VDJ recombination model fitted to out-of-frame rearrangements, and the results were checked against IGoR. A later analysis scored TCR-TCR, TCR-HLA and TCR-CMV co-occurrence with hypergeometric tests, applying a repertoire-size bias correction to TCR pairs. In a later analysis, false discovery rates were estimated by permuting HLA or CMV assignments 20 times. A later analysis grouped co-occurring TCRs with DBSCAN, adding TCRdist sequence similarity when clustering within HLA-allele-positive subsets. Repertoires with fewer than 30,000 or more than 120,000 public chains were left out of co-occurrence clustering, as were about five repertoires with anomalous nucleotide sharing. Sourced from immuneACCESS, this table was stored by TCRdb with only in-frame sequences that have V and J called. A share of the clones is absent; for the studies checked, an unresolved V gene accounts for under half, and the remainder has no known explanation. V, J and clone size are taken as reported in that table, and D and trimming were inferred from the DNA itself. The sample records 120,000 to 150,000 clones, over 60% of which are singletons. Together, the top ten hold around 3% of the sample.

The study at large found these results: The study gave a list of 150 to 200 TCR beta chains associated with cytomegalovirus. The presence/absence analyses assumed that sequencing depth was roughly uniform across donors, and that assumption may not be true. Several of the top co-occurrence clusters appeared to be linked to parvovirus B19, influenza, CMV and Epstein-Barr virus, according to a later analysis. The earlier analysis of a few hundred of the donors excluded about 16 rarely observed V segments, including chromosome 9 orphons, because counts were too low. In a later analysis, most CMV-associated TCR beta chains were found to appear HLA-restricted, with HLA associations seemingly driven largely by CMV exposure. A few of the identified cytomegalovirus-associated TCR beta chains were confirmed in vitro to be specific for cytomegalovirus antigens. A cluster of highly shared sequence variants was judged likely to be a technical artifact of the sequencing pipeline. Linkage disequilibrium might explain the correlated functional status among segregating V segments, but an unknown experimental factor could not be excluded. It was suggested by the authors that the approach could potentially be generalized to other disease states and immunological phenotypes. Some IMGT-functional V segments, including TRBV6-2 and TRBV6-3, could not be distinguished by the 87-base-pair reads and were therefore excluded. The cohort was sequenced for TCR beta chains only, and without alpha or paired-chain data the features that could be detected were limited. An earlier analysis of 587 of the donors showed that most TCR beta V segments appeared in productive rearrangements either about 90% or about 30% of the time, which broadly matched IMGT annotations. The classifier was reported to diagnose cytomegalovirus status with high specificity and sensitivity in both the original cohort and the validation cohort. Because some donors lacked HLA typing at each locus, the association tests relied only on the typed subset. V-gene and J-gene trimming of TCR beta chains was associated with a missense DCLRE1C variant in a later genetic analysis, and the association was replicated in an independent cohort. While some public TCRs were present in many individuals, most TCR sequences turned up only very rarely across donors. Strong co-occurrence of HLA alleles, especially DR and DQ, made assigning TCR associations to individual alleles difficult. In a later analysis, HLA-associated TCR beta chains were found to be more clonally expanded and to have lower generation probabilities than equally common non-associated chains. Specific HLA alleles were associated with 15,000 to 20,000 TCR beta sequences at a false discovery rate of 0.05 in a later analysis. In a later genetic analysis, fewer N-insertions in productive TCRs were reported among donors in an Asian-associated ancestry cluster than the roughly 700-donor mean. The only immune exposure information available for the cohort was CMV serostatus. A further reported finding was that TCR beta sequences accurately predicted the HLA-A and HLA-B alleles for most subjects in the first cohort. In a later analysis, TCR association rates were found to vary across HLA loci, with the most associated TCRs seen for DRB1 alleles and the fewest for HLA-C alleles.

The cohort comprised 710 or so healthy bone marrow donors. All cohort members were sampled while nominally healthy, although unrecorded immune exposures were likely present. The donor tested CMV seropositive and was one of the 289 seropositive cohort members. A peripheral blood sample was collected from each donor, and TCR beta sequencing was performed on peripheral blood mononuclear cells. The Qiagen DNeasy Blood Extraction Kit was used to extract genomic DNA from the blood cell samples. In the case of this clone: Its specific antigen is unknown. No base quality values were provided; no much bigger clone lies one nucleotide off.

The V end loses 0 bases and the J end loses 6 bases, and a stretch of 5 bases separates them. CDR1 and CDR2 (SGHRS, YFSETQ) derive from the germline V gene. CDR3 length: 12 amino acids, cysteine to phenylalanine. Only the CDR3 DNA is retained, 36 bases long and in frame from the first base. The source of this sequence is a woman aged 25 to 39 in good health and CMV-seropositive. The sample consisted of PBMCs. The chain is made from TRBV5-1 and TRBJ2-3, with the identity of the D gene unclear. CDR3 region: CASSLAVDTQYF. In nucleotide form, the sequence is TGCGCCAGCAGCTTGGCAGTTGATACGCAGTATTTT.